This TCR beta chain was identified in a study of graft-versus-host responses after intestinal transplantation. The wider study: Every recipient underwent anti-thymocyte globulin induction, then tacrolimus and steroids for roughly 3 years. General study findings and limits: Early post-transplant HvG declines showed an association with peak circulating GvH clone levels.

In regard to this clone: The antigen is undetermined.

Looked up from germline, CDR1 is LNHDA and CDR2 is SQIVND (reference sequence). The ends lost 5 bases at V and 6 bases at J; junction bases unmatched: 2. The CDR3 loop spans 13 amino acids. Only in-frame clones appear in the TCRdb table, and some are missing; sequencing was by immunoSEQ multiplex PCR. There are 90,000 to 150,000 clones in the sample; approximately 95% occur only once, and over 2.5% lies in the top ten. This clonotype was obtained from a human donor who received an intestinal transplant. The rearrangement uses TRBV19 and TRBJ2-2, with 8 positions matching TRBD2. This sample comprised unstimulated CD8+ T cells sorted from spleen or lymph node cells, obtained before intestinal transplant. CDR3 residues: CASSPGGAGELFF. The CDR3 DNA reads TGTGCCAGTAGTCCCGGGGGGGCCGGGGAGCTGTTTTTT.